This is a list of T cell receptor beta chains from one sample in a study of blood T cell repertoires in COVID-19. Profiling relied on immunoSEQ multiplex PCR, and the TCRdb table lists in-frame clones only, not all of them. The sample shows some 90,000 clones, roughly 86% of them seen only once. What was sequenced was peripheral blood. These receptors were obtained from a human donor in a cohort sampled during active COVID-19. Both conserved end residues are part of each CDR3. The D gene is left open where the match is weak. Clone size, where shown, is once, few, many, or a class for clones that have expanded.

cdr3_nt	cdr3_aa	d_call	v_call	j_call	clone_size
TGTGCCAGCAGGGAAGGGACTAGCGGGTGGGACAATGAGCAGTTCTTC	CASREGTSGWDNEQFF	TRBD2	TRBV5-4	TRBJ2-1	NA
TGTGCCAGCAGCTTGTTGTTCGAGGGCTCTAGCACAGATACGCAGTATTTT	CASSLLFEGSSTDTQYF	NA	TRBV5-4	TRBJ2-3	NA
TGTGCCAGCAGCCCCGTTGGCGCGGGGGGGGATACGCAGTATTTT	CASSPVGAGGDTQYF	TRBD2	TRBV7-6	TRBJ2-3	NA
TGTGCCAGCAGCTTCTGGGAGTCCTACGAGCAGTACTTC	CASSFWESYEQYF	NA	TRBV5-8	TRBJ2-7	NA
TGTGCCAGCAGTTTAGTCACTAGTGAGCAGTTCTTC	CASSLVTSEQFF	NA	TRBV12-3/TRBV12-4	TRBJ2-1	NA
TGTGCCAGCAGCCAATGGACAGCGAACACTGAAGCTTTCTTT	CASSQWTANTEAFF	NA	TRBV3-1/TRBV3-2	TRBJ1-1	few
TGTGCCAGTAGTATACAGAGCAATCAGCCCCAGCATTTT	CASSIQSNQPQHF	NA	TRBV19	TRBJ1-5	NA
TGTGCCAGTAGTGGATGGACAGGGGGCGACACCGGGGAGCTGTTTTTT	CASSGWTGGDTGELFF	TRBD1	TRBV19	TRBJ2-2	NA
TGCGCCAGCAGCCATCCCAAACAGGGGAGTGATGAAAAACTGTTTTTT	CASSHPKQGSDEKLFF	TRBD1	TRBV4-1	TRBJ1-4	once
TGTGCCAGCAGCTCCTACGGGACTCCAGATGAAAAACTGTTTTTT	CASSSYGTPDEKLFF	NA	TRBV11-2	TRBJ1-4	NA
TGTGCCAGCAGCTCGACAAGGACAGGGGCAGATACGCAGTATTTT	CASSSTRTGADTQYF	TRBD1	TRBV6-2/TRBV6-3	TRBJ2-3	NA
TGTGCCAGCAGCCCAGTGGGGCGGGGCGAGCAGTACTTC	CASSPVGRGEQYF	NA	TRBV9	TRBJ2-7	NA
TGTGCCAGCAGCTTGGTACAGGGTGCCTACGAGCAGTACTTC	CASSLVQGAYEQYF	NA	TRBV5-6	TRBJ2-7	NA
TGTGCCAGCAGCTCCCGGGACACAGCCATCTTCGCTGACACAGATACGCAGTATTTT	CASSSRDTAIFADTDTQYF	NA	TRBV5-8	TRBJ2-3	NA
TGTGCCAGCAGTGCCGACACCTACGAGCAGTACTTC	CASSADTYEQYF	NA	TRBV25-1	TRBJ2-7	few
TGTGCCAGCAGCCAACAAACGGTTGATGGCTACACCTTC	CASSQQTVDGYTF	NA	TRBV3-1/TRBV3-2	TRBJ1-2	NA
TGTGCCAGCAGCCCCCAGGGACTAGCGTCGGACGAGCAGTACTTC	CASSPQGLASDEQYF	TRBD2	TRBV7-8	TRBJ2-7	NA
TGTGCCAGCAGTGAGGGACTGAGCTATGGCTACACCTTC	CASSEGLSYGYTF	NA	TRBV12-3/TRBV12-4	TRBJ1-2	NA
TGTGCCAGTAGTATAGGGTGGGCGTATGGGGAGACCCAGTACTTC	CASSIGWAYGETQYF	NA	TRBV19	TRBJ2-5	once
TGTGCCAGCTCACCACGTCCGGGGGGGAACACCGGGGAGCTGTTTTTT	CASSPRPGGNTGELFF	TRBD2	TRBV18	TRBJ2-2	NA
TGTGCCAGCAGTAAGGGGATGCAAGAGACCCAGTACTTC	CASSKGMQETQYF	NA	TRBV5-6	TRBJ2-5	NA
TGTGCCACCAGCAGAGACAGGGGCAACACCGGGGAGCTGTTTTTT	CATSRDRGNTGELFF	NA	TRBV15	TRBJ2-2	NA
TGTGCCAGCATTCCTAGCGGGGCGCCATCCTACAATGAGCAGTTCTTC	CASIPSGAPSYNEQFF	TRBD2	TRBV7-8	TRBJ2-1	NA
TGTGCCAGCAGCGCCTCTAGCGGGAGGGCCCTCTGGGAGCAGTACTTC	CASSASSGRALWEQYF	TRBD2	TRBV9	TRBJ2-7	once
TGTGCCAGCAGTGACCTAGCTCGGTACTTC	CASSDLARYF	NA	TRBV6-1	TRBJ2-7	NA
TGTGCCAGTATTCCGACAGGGTTATGGAACACCATATATTTT	CASIPTGLWNTIYF	TRBD1	TRBV19	TRBJ1-3	NA